Listed below are T cell receptor beta chains from one sample, sequenced in a study of T cells after posttransplantation cyclophosphamide. Using immunoSEQ multiplex PCR, the repertoire was profiled, and TCRdb retains in-frame clones only, with some absent. The sample yields more than 9,500 clones, over 70% seen once. The sample in question was PBMCs, obtained 350 to 400 days after allogeneic stem cell transplant with calcineurin inhibitor and methotrexate. Receptors were obtained from a male patient in his thirties who received an allogeneic stem cell transplant from an unrelated donor, was CMV-positive, and had acute GVHD only. T cells may partly derive from the graft donor. CDR3s include the opening cysteine and the closing phenylalanine or tryptophan. Fields, in order: J gene, clone size, V gene, D gene, CDR3 DNA, CDR3 protein. The D gene is left open where the match is weak. The size entry is marked missing in some rows and otherwise reads once, few, many or a size class.

j_call: TRBJ2-2
clone_size: NA
v_call: TRBV7-6
d_call: TRBD2
cdr3_nt: TGTGCCAGCAGCTTAGTAGCGGGGGGTCCGAACACCGGGGAGCTGTTTTTT
cdr3_aa: CASSLVAGGPNTGELFF

j_call: TRBJ1-1
clone_size: NA
v_call: TRBV6-5
d_call: NA
cdr3_nt: TGTGCCAGCAGTTACTCCCAGGGGAACACTGAAGCTTTCTTT
cdr3_aa: CASSYSQGNTEAFF

j_call: TRBJ1-2
clone_size: NA
v_call: TRBV10-3
d_call: NA
cdr3_nt: TGTGCCATCAGTGACGTGGCAGGGTCCAACTATGGCTACACCTTC
cdr3_aa: CAISDVAGSNYGYTF

j_call: TRBJ1-4
clone_size: NA
v_call: TRBV11-3
d_call: TRBD1
cdr3_nt: TGTGCCAGCAGCCCCGGACAGGGGGCAGGTGAAAAACTGTTTTTT
cdr3_aa: CASSPGQGAGEKLFF

j_call: TRBJ1-1
clone_size: NA
v_call: TRBV13
d_call: NA
cdr3_nt: TGTGCCAGCAGCTTTTCCCAGGGTAGATTTGAAGCTTTCTTT
cdr3_aa: CASSFSQGRFEAFF

j_call: TRBJ1-1
clone_size: NA
v_call: TRBV4-3
d_call: NA
cdr3_nt: TGCGCCAGCAGCCCCCGGGCGGGGGCGAACACTGAAGCTTTCTTT
cdr3_aa: CASSPRAGANTEAFF

j_call: TRBJ2-5
clone_size: NA
v_call: TRBV9
d_call: TRBD1
cdr3_nt: TGTGCCAGCAGCGTGGGGACAGGGAAAGAGACCCAGTACTTC
cdr3_aa: CASSVGTGKETQYF

j_call: TRBJ1-3
clone_size: NA
v_call: TRBV5-1
d_call: NA
cdr3_nt: TGCGCCAGCAGCCTTACAGGGTCGGGAAACACCATATATTTT
cdr3_aa: CASSLTGSGNTIYF

j_call: TRBJ2-7
clone_size: NA
v_call: TRBV6-5
d_call: TRBD2
cdr3_nt: TGTGCCAGCAGGGAGACTAGCGAGAGAGCCTACGAGCAGTACTTC
cdr3_aa: CASRETSERAYEQYF

j_call: TRBJ2-3
clone_size: NA
v_call: TRBV30
d_call: NA
cdr3_nt: TGTGCCTGGAGCCACCCCCCACCCGGAGATACGCAGTATTTT
cdr3_aa: CAWSHPPPGDTQYF

j_call: TRBJ2-7
clone_size: NA
v_call: TRBV19
d_call: NA
cdr3_nt: TGTGCCACCCGAAGGGAACGAGGGGAGGCCTACGAGCAGTACTTC
cdr3_aa: CATRRERGEAYEQYF

j_call: TRBJ1-1
clone_size: NA
v_call: TRBV25-1
d_call: NA
cdr3_nt: TGTGCCAGCAGTGGCGACACCGAGGGGGTTAACACTGAAGCTTTCTTT
cdr3_aa: CASSGDTEGVNTEAFF

j_call: TRBJ1-2
clone_size: once
v_call: TRBV18
d_call: NA
cdr3_nt: TGTGCCAGCTCACCGGACAGAGCAACCTATGGCTACACCTTC
cdr3_aa: CASSPDRATYGYTF

j_call: TRBJ2-7
clone_size: NA
v_call: TRBV18
d_call: NA
cdr3_nt: TGTGCCAGCTCACCACAGGGGCGAGCGAGGGAGCAGTACTTC
cdr3_aa: CASSPQGRAREQYF

j_call: TRBJ2-1
clone_size: NA
v_call: TRBV5-4
d_call: NA
cdr3_nt: TGTGCCAGCAGCTTGGCCGGGGGAAATGAGCAGTTCTTC
cdr3_aa: CASSLAGGNEQFF

j_call: TRBJ1-1
clone_size: NA
v_call: TRBV29-1
d_call: TRBD1
cdr3_nt: TGCAGCGGCGGACAGGGAGAGGGCACTGAAGCTTTCTTT
cdr3_aa: CSGGQGEGTEAFF

j_call: TRBJ1-1
clone_size: NA
v_call: TRBV30
d_call: NA
cdr3_nt: TGTGCCTGGAGTGACCAGGTAAACACTGAAGCTTTCTTT
cdr3_aa: CAWSDQVNTEAFF

j_call: TRBJ1-1
clone_size: NA
v_call: TRBV4-2
d_call: NA
cdr3_nt: TGTGCCAGCAGCACAGAAGAGTCTGAAGCTTTCTTT
cdr3_aa: CASSTEESEAFF

j_call: TRBJ1-2
clone_size: NA
v_call: TRBV6-1
d_call: TRBD1
cdr3_nt: TGTGCCAGCAGACGACAGGGGGAGAATGGCTACACCTTC
cdr3_aa: CASRRQGENGYTF

j_call: TRBJ1-1
clone_size: NA
v_call: TRBV7-8
d_call: TRBD1
cdr3_nt: TGTGCCAGCAGCTTAGGGACAGGGAAGCGGAGAGCTTTCTTT
cdr3_aa: CASSLGTGKRRAFF

j_call: TRBJ1-1
clone_size: NA
v_call: TRBV5-1
d_call: TRBD1
cdr3_nt: TGCGCCAGCAGCCCACAAACCGGGACAGGGGTTGGCACTGAAGCTTTCTTT
cdr3_aa: CASSPQTGTGVGTEAFF

j_call: TRBJ2-3
clone_size: NA
v_call: TRBV5-1
d_call: TRBD1
cdr3_nt: TGCGCCAGCAACTCCCCGGGACAGGGCACAGATACGCAGTATTTT
cdr3_aa: CASNSPGQGTDTQYF

j_call: TRBJ1-2
clone_size: NA
v_call: TRBV5-1
d_call: TRBD1
cdr3_nt: TGCGCCAGCAGCGTTGACAGGGCCCACTATGGCTACACCTTC
cdr3_aa: CASSVDRAHYGYTF

j_call: TRBJ2-2
clone_size: once
v_call: TRBV5-1
d_call: TRBD2
cdr3_nt: TGCGCCAGCAGGTTCCTAAATGGGACTAGCGGGAGGGCCATCACCGGGGAGCTGTTTTTT
cdr3_aa: CASRFLNGTSGRAITGELFF

j_call: TRBJ2-1
clone_size: NA
v_call: TRBV2
d_call: NA
cdr3_nt: TGTGCCAGCAGTGCGACCTCGGGGGAGCAGTTCTTC
cdr3_aa: CASSATSGEQFF

j_call: TRBJ1-1
clone_size: NA
v_call: TRBV7-3
d_call: TRBD1
cdr3_nt: TGTGCCAGCAGCTCGGACAGGGCCACTGAAGCTTTCTTT
cdr3_aa: CASSSDRATEAFF

j_call: TRBJ2-1
clone_size: NA
v_call: TRBV7-9
d_call: TRBD2
cdr3_nt: TGTGCCAGCAGCCAATCATCGCGGGGACTAGCGGAATACAATGAGCAGTTCTTC
cdr3_aa: CASSQSSRGLAEYNEQFF

j_call: TRBJ2-6
clone_size: NA
v_call: TRBV2
d_call: NA
cdr3_nt: TGTGCCACCAGCAAGGGGGGGGTCTCTGGGGCCAACGTCCTGACTTTC
cdr3_aa: CATSKGGVSGANVLTF

j_call: TRBJ2-7
clone_size: NA
v_call: TRBV5-4
d_call: TRBD1
cdr3_nt: TGTGCCAGCAGCTTGTGGGTGGGGGACAGCGAGCAGTACTTC
cdr3_aa: CASSLWVGDSEQYF

j_call: TRBJ1-1
clone_size: NA
v_call: TRBV11-3
d_call: NA
cdr3_nt: TGTGCCCCCGAGACTGAAGCTTTCTTT
cdr3_aa: CAPETEAFF

j_call: TRBJ2-5
clone_size: NA
v_call: TRBV6-5
d_call: NA
cdr3_nt: TGTGCCAGCAGTTACTTGGCGGGATTACAAGAGACCCAGTACTTC
cdr3_aa: CASSYLAGLQETQYF

j_call: TRBJ2-7
clone_size: NA
v_call: TRBV15
d_call: NA
cdr3_nt: TGTGCCACCAGCAGAGATGCGGGGACCTACGAGCAGTACTTC
cdr3_aa: CATSRDAGTYEQYF

j_call: TRBJ1-5
clone_size: NA
v_call: TRBV7-9
d_call: TRBD1
cdr3_nt: TGTGCCAGCAGTTATGGATTCCCAGGACAGGGGCGCGAGAGGCCCCAGCATTTT
cdr3_aa: CASSYGFPGQGRERPQHF